In its sample, the clone carrying this T cell receptor (beta chain) is medium-sized. The antigen remains unidentified. The V end was cut by 2 bases, the J end by 3 bases, with 16 bases between. Germline-derived CDR1 and CDR2 are SGHVS and FNYEAQ. The CDR3 has 16 amino acids. The data belong to a study of HIV-infected patients and healthy controls. Points from the study as a whole: HIV-infected patients and controls differed significantly in mean usage of eight alpha and eight beta V genes.

Roughly three months, about 14 weeks, into antiretroviral therapy, follow-up blood was collected. All unsorted peripheral T cells were captured because whole blood was used without fractionation. Reverse transcription used around 500 ng RNA and constant-region primers for alpha and beta. Separate chain-specific third strand synthesis with multiplexing indices produced the alpha and beta libraries. One entry per CDR3 protein results from TCRdb running MiXCR on the 5' RACE reads. This sample has about 6,600 distinct CDR3 sequences, with less than 11% found just once. The sequence derives from an adult with HIV infection. Sequences were derived from blood, sampled during antiretroviral therapy. The rearrangement uses TRBV7-6 and TRBJ2-5, with TRBD2 as a possible D gene (7 bases). CDR3 protein: CASSLLPRGAKETQYF. In DNA, the CDR3 is TGTGCCAGCAGCTTACTTCCCCGGGGGGCAAAAGAGACCCAGTACTTC.